These T cell receptor beta chains were read from a single sample in a study of cytomegalovirus exposure and HLA in healthy donors. Sequencing used immunoSEQ multiplex PCR; TCRdb keeps in-frame clones, though not all of them. The sample shows around 150,000 clones, about 77% of them seen only once. Sequencing used PBMCs. These receptors were taken from a man younger than 35 in good health and CMV-seropositive. Both conserved end residues are part of each CDR3. Fields, in order: J gene, clone size, V gene, D gene, CDR3 DNA, CDR3 protein. The D gene is left open where the match is weak. The size field is filled for only some rows; it gives once, few, many or a size class.

j_gene: TRBJ2-3
abundance: -
v_gene: TRBV27
d_gene: TRBD1
CDR3nt: TGTGCCAGCAGAAAACGACAGGGCCGACTTGGCACAGATACGCAGTATTTT
CDR3aa: CASRKRQGRLGTDTQYF

j_gene: TRBJ1-3
abundance: -
v_gene: TRBV6-5
d_gene: TRBD1
CDR3nt: TGTGCCAGCTCCGGGACAGACCTCTCTGGAAACACCATATATTTT
CDR3aa: CASSGTDLSGNTIYF

j_gene: TRBJ1-1
abundance: -
v_gene: TRBV9
d_gene: TRBD1
CDR3nt: TGTGCCAGCAGCGTAGTTCAGGGGGCGAGCACTGAAGCTTTCTTT
CDR3aa: CASSVVQGASTEAFF

j_gene: TRBJ2-1
abundance: -
v_gene: TRBV7-9
d_gene: -
CDR3nt: TGTGCCAGCAGCTTAGCACAGATAGATGAGCAGTTCTTC
CDR3aa: CASSLAQIDEQFF

j_gene: TRBJ2-1
abundance: -
v_gene: TRBV6-6
d_gene: -
CDR3nt: TGTGCCAGCAGTCCCGCCGGGAGAAGAGGAAACAATGAGCAGTTCTTC
CDR3aa: CASSPAGRRGNNEQFF

j_gene: TRBJ2-1
abundance: -
v_gene: TRBV7-8
d_gene: -
CDR3nt: TGTGCCAGCAGCCCCCGACTAGTGGGAGCCTACAATGAGCAGTTCTTC
CDR3aa: CASSPRLVGAYNEQFF

j_gene: TRBJ2-7
abundance: -
v_gene: TRBV10-1
d_gene: TRBD1
CDR3nt: TGCGCCAGTCTGAATTCCGGGACAGGAGTCAACGAGCAGTACTTC
CDR3aa: CASLNSGTGVNEQYF

j_gene: TRBJ1-4
abundance: -
v_gene: TRBV5-6
d_gene: -
CDR3nt: TGTGCCAGCAGCTTCGACGGACATCGCAATGAAAAACTGTTTTTT
CDR3aa: CASSFDGHRNEKLFF

j_gene: TRBJ2-1
abundance: -
v_gene: TRBV30
d_gene: -
CDR3nt: TGTGCCTGGAGTGTCGGGCAGGGGTCCTACAATGAGCAGTTCTTC
CDR3aa: CAWSVGQGSYNEQFF

j_gene: TRBJ2-7
abundance: -
v_gene: TRBV2
d_gene: -
CDR3nt: TGTGCCAGCACCACCCCGGGGGGCGCTTTTCACGAGCAGTACTTC
CDR3aa: CASTTPGGAFHEQYF

j_gene: TRBJ1-1
abundance: few
v_gene: TRBV19
d_gene: -
CDR3nt: TGTGCCAGTAAACCACCTGGGGGGTTAGAAGCTTTCTTT
CDR3aa: CASKPPGGLEAFF

j_gene: TRBJ2-7
abundance: -
v_gene: TRBV29-1
d_gene: TRBD2
CDR3nt: TGCAGCGTTGATCTCGGGACTAGCGGGAGCCCATCCTACGAGCAGTACTTC
CDR3aa: CSVDLGTSGSPSYEQYF

j_gene: TRBJ2-7
abundance: -
v_gene: TRBV6-4
d_gene: TRBD1
CDR3nt: TGTGCCAGCAGTGACAATAACCCCCGGGACAGTGAAACCTACGAGCAGTACTTC
CDR3aa: CASSDNNPRDSETYEQYF

j_gene: TRBJ1-5
abundance: -
v_gene: TRBV11-2
d_gene: -
CDR3nt: TGTGCCAGCAGCTTCGGAACAGGGAGCAATCAGCCCCAGCATTTT
CDR3aa: CASSFGTGSNQPQHF

j_gene: TRBJ1-2
abundance: -
v_gene: TRBV6-1
d_gene: -
CDR3nt: TGTGCCAGCAGTGAAGCGCAGGCAGGGAGGCCCTATGGCTACACCTTC
CDR3aa: CASSEAQAGRPYGYTF

j_gene: TRBJ2-7
abundance: -
v_gene: TRBV4-3
d_gene: TRBD2
CDR3nt: TGCGCCAGCAGCCAAGATCCGGGGGGGGGCGAGCAGTACTTC
CDR3aa: CASSQDPGGGEQYF

j_gene: TRBJ2-7
abundance: -
v_gene: TRBV6-5
d_gene: TRBD2
CDR3nt: TGTGCCAGCAGGGACTGGCGGGAGGGCCGCGAGCAGTACTTC
CDR3aa: CASRDWREGREQYF

j_gene: TRBJ1-2
abundance: -
v_gene: TRBV5-1
d_gene: TRBD1
CDR3nt: TGCGCCAGCAGCTTGGGCAGGGGGCGCGACTATGGCTACACCTTC
CDR3aa: CASSLGRGRDYGYTF

j_gene: TRBJ1-2
abundance: -
v_gene: TRBV4-1
d_gene: TRBD1
CDR3nt: TGCGCCAGCAGCCGTCGAAACAGGGGGAATACTGGCTACACCTTC
CDR3aa: CASSRRNRGNTGYTF

j_gene: TRBJ2-5
abundance: -
v_gene: TRBV27
d_gene: -
CDR3nt: TGTGCCAGCAGTTTATTAGGGGGTTCCCAAGAGACCCAGTACTTC
CDR3aa: CASSLLGGSQETQYF

j_gene: TRBJ1-2
abundance: few
v_gene: TRBV6-5
d_gene: TRBD1
CDR3nt: TGTGCCAGCAGAGCCGACAGGGAGATTAACTATGGCTACACCTTC
CDR3aa: CASRADREINYGYTF

j_gene: TRBJ2-3
abundance: once
v_gene: TRBV5-4
d_gene: TRBD2
CDR3nt: TGTGCCAGCAGCTTGAGTGGGGGGGAGGAGGATACGCAGTATTTT
CDR3aa: CASSLSGGEEDTQYF

j_gene: TRBJ1-2
abundance: -
v_gene: TRBV10-1
d_gene: -
CDR3nt: TGCGCCAGCAGTGAGTCGACAGACTATGGCTACACCTTC
CDR3aa: CASSESTDYGYTF